These T cell receptor beta chains were read from a single sample in a study of T cell repertoires in cytomegalovirus infection. In TCRdb, the reads were re-called with MiXCR into one record per CDR3 protein. The table shows some 77,000 distinct CDR3 sequences, with around 3.4% occurring only once. Sequencing input: PBMCs. The receptor set was obtained from a human donor in good health (CMV status not recorded). Some clones in this sample may be carry-over from other donors' samples. Each CDR3 is given without its conserved first and last residue. Fields, in order: J gene, V gene, CDR3 protein.

J gene: TRBJ1-1; V gene: TRBV15; CDR3 protein: ATSRERGGDTEAF
J gene: TRBJ1-1; V gene: TRBV2; CDR3 protein: ASSKQGSTEAF
J gene: TRBJ2-3; V gene: TRBV5-4; CDR3 protein: ASSYITTSTDTQY
J gene: TRBJ1-5; V gene: TRBV20-1; CDR3 protein: SARLGQGEQPQH
J gene: TRBJ1-4; V gene: TRBV20-1; CDR3 protein: SASGTGGAEKLF
J gene: TRBJ1-1; V gene: TRBV7-9; CDR3 protein: ASSRTAEAF
J gene: TRBJ2-3; V gene: TRBV20-1; CDR3 protein: SPTGNTDTQY
J gene: TRBJ1-2; V gene: TRBV6-2/TRBV6-3; CDR3 protein: ASSYAGNYGYT
J gene: TRBJ1-2; V gene: TRBV3-1; CDR3 protein: ASSQEGVGYT
J gene: TRBJ2-5; V gene: TRBV7-8; CDR3 protein: ASSSVRRAGTATQKKQETQY
J gene: TRBJ2-1; V gene: TRBV7-8; CDR3 protein: ASSLAFAGDYNEQF
J gene: TRBJ1-4; V gene: TRBV7-9; CDR3 protein: ASSLTGALATNEKLF
J gene: TRBJ1-3; V gene: TRBV7-2; CDR3 protein: ASSADRAGNTIY
J gene: TRBJ2-3; V gene: TRBV7-3; CDR3 protein: ASSLGAGVTDTQY
J gene: TRBJ2-1; V gene: TRBV7-8; CDR3 protein: ASSARDRGWNEQF
J gene: TRBJ2-5; V gene: TRBV20-1; CDR3 protein: SALGADQETQY
J gene: TRBJ2-1; V gene: TRBV10-3; CDR3 protein: AISESGGPPNNEQF
J gene: TRBJ2-7; V gene: TRBV7-2; CDR3 protein: ASSLVRGATYEQY
J gene: TRBJ2-3; V gene: TRBV5-5; CDR3 protein: ASSFMDTQY
J gene: TRBJ2-7; V gene: TRBV5-5; CDR3 protein: VSSKSPVTSVYEQY
J gene: TRBJ1-1; V gene: TRBV12-3/TRBV12-4; CDR3 protein: ASSLGSAEAF
J gene: TRBJ1-2; V gene: TRBV12-3/TRBV12-4; CDR3 protein: ASSLGQTNYYT
J gene: TRBJ1-5; V gene: TRBV24-1; CDR3 protein: ATSDDRTGGNQPQH
J gene: TRBJ2-5; V gene: TRBV7-2; CDR3 protein: ASSSDWGMAYQETQY
J gene: TRBJ1-2; V gene: TRBV4-3; CDR3 protein: ASSQEARSYGYT
J gene: TRBJ1-5; V gene: TRBV6-6; CDR3 protein: ASSVRRGNQPQH
J gene: TRBJ2-2; V gene: TRBV20-1; CDR3 protein: SAKLAGDTGELF
J gene: TRBJ1-5; V gene: TRBV15; CDR3 protein: ATSTRQDHYQPQH
J gene: TRBJ1-1; V gene: TRBV29-1; CDR3 protein: SVENTEAF
J gene: TRBJ1-2; V gene: TRBV19; CDR3 protein: ASTDTGTALYGYT
J gene: TRBJ2-7; V gene: TRBV5-1; CDR3 protein: ASSLDNRGGDEQY
J gene: TRBJ2-7; V gene: TRBV23-1; CDR3 protein: ASSQFGRSSYEQY
J gene: TRBJ2-7; V gene: TRBV12-3/TRBV12-4; CDR3 protein: ASSLSSEKGKY
J gene: TRBJ1-6; V gene: TRBV4-3; CDR3 protein: ASSQDLDSGSPLH
J gene: TRBJ2-3; V gene: TRBV5-6; CDR3 protein: ASSLSEAGVTDTQY
J gene: TRBJ2-1; V gene: TRBV19; CDR3 protein: ASSGDPLGEQF
J gene: TRBJ1-3; V gene: TRBV20-1; CDR3 protein: SARGDTGNTIY
J gene: TRBJ1-1; V gene: TRBV5-1; CDR3 protein: ASSYGAGNTEAF
J gene: TRBJ2-5; V gene: TRBV7-2; CDR3 protein: ASSLTRETQY
J gene: TRBJ2-7; V gene: TRBV11-2; CDR3 protein: ASSLGAALSYEQY
J gene: TRBJ2-3; V gene: TRBV29-1; CDR3 protein: SVRGAASGADTQY
J gene: TRBJ2-1; V gene: TRBV28; CDR3 protein: ASSKQGAYNEQF
J gene: TRBJ1-1; V gene: TRBV6-2/TRBV6-3; CDR3 protein: ASSSRSGWRNTEAF
J gene: TRBJ1-2; V gene: TRBV30; CDR3 protein: AWRGKEGPNTRNYGYT
J gene: TRBJ2-5; V gene: TRBV7-2; CDR3 protein: ASSLGLAGIQETQY
J gene: TRBJ1-2; V gene: TRBV7-2; CDR3 protein: ASSSRSGDYGYT
J gene: TRBJ2-7; V gene: TRBV10-2; CDR3 protein: ASSEGRGYEQY
J gene: TRBJ1-1; V gene: TRBV19; CDR3 protein: ASTPRGGAGTEAF
J gene: TRBJ2-7; V gene: TRBV12-3/TRBV12-4; CDR3 protein: ASTAGQEGWYEQY
J gene: TRBJ1-6; V gene: TRBV6-2/TRBV6-3; CDR3 protein: ASSSEQGGNSPLH
J gene: TRBJ2-3; V gene: TRBV2; CDR3 protein: ASKAEAPRVDTQY
J gene: TRBJ1-5; V gene: TRBV12-3/TRBV12-4; CDR3 protein: ASSLRQGAGNQPQH
J gene: TRBJ2-3; V gene: TRBV7-6; CDR3 protein: ASSPWVSATQY
J gene: TRBJ2-3; V gene: TRBV7-9; CDR3 protein: ASSPKGDTDTQY
J gene: TRBJ1-2; V gene: TRBV19; CDR3 protein: ASSPWSAQGNYGYT